This T cell receptor (beta chain) was captured by sequencing in a study of identical twins. General study points: Beta out-of-frame sequences displayed a weaker excess of sharing between twins. Out-of-frame alpha sequences shared between twins exhibited an excess of low generation probability.

On this clonotype itself: As yet, its antigen is unknown.

CDR3 length: 15 amino acids. Germline V gives CDR1 DFQATT, CDR2 SNEGSKA (reference sequence). J gave up 3 bases and V 3 bases, and 10 bases lay outside the gene matches. Each donor was a healthy Caucasian. MiXCR, run by TCRdb on the 5' RACE reads, gives a single entry per CDR3 protein. The sample includes hundreds of thousands of distinct CDR3 sequences, around an eighth seen only once; the top ten take around 1.5%. The sample was also linked to a second study, of yellow fever vaccine responses in identical twins.

The sequenced sample consisted of PBMCs. The chain couples TRBV20-1 to TRBJ2-7; 8 bases are shared with TRBD1. The TCR was taken from a woman under 30 in good health. CDR3 in amino acids: CSARGRGLNIYEQYF. The CDR3 DNA sequence: TGCAGTGCTAGGGGCAGGGGGCTCAATATCTACGAGCAGTACTTC.